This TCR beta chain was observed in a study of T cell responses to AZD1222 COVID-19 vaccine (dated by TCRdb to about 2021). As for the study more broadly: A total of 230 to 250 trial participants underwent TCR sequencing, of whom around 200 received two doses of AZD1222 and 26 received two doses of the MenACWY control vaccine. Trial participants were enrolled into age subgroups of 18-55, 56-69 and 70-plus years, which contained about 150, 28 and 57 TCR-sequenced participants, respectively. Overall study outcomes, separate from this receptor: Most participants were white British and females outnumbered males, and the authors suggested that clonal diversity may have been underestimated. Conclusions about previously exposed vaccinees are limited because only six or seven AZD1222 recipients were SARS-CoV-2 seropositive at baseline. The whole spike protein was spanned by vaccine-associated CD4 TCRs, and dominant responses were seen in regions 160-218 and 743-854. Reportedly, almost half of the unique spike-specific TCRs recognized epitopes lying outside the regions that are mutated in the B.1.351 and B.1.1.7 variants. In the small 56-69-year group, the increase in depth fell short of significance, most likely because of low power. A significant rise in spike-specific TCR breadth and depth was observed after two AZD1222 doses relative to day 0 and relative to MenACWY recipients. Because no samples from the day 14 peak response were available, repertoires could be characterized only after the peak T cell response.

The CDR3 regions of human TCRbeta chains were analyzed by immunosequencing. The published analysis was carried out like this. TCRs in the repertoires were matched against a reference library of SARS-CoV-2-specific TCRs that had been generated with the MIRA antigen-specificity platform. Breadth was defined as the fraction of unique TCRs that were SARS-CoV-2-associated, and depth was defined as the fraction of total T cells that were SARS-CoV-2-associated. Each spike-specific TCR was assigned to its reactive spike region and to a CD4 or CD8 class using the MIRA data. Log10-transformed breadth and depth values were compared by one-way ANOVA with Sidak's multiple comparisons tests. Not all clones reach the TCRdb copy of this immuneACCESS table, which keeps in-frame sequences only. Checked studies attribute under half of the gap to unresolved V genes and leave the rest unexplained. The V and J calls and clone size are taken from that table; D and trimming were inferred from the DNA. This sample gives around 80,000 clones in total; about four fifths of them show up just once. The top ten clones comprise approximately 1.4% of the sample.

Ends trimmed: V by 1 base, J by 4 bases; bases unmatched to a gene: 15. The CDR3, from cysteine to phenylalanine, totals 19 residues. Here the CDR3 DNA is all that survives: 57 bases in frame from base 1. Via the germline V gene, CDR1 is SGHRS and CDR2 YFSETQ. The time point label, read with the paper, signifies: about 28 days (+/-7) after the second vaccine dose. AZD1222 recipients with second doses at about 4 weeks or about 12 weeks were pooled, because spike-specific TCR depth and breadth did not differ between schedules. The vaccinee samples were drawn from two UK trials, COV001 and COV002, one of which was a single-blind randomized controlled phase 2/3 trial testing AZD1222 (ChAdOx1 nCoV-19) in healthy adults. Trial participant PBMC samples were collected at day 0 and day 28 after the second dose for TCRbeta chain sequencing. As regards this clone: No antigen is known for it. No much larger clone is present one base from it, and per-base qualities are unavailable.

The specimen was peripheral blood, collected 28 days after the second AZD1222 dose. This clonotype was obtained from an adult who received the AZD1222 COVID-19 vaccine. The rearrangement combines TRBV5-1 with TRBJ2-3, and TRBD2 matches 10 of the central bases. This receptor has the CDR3 CASSLSVGRLAGRADTQYF. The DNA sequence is TGCGCCAGCAGCTTGAGTGTCGGGCGACTAGCGGGCCGCGCAGATACGCAGTATTTT.